The 17 T cell receptor beta chains below all came from one sample that was sequenced in a study of blood T cell repertoires in COVID-19. Some clones are missing from TCRdb's copy, which holds only in-frame ones; the method was immunoSEQ multiplex PCR. The sample has 180,000 or so clones; 75% to 90% are singletons. Sample: peripheral blood. The receptors stem from an older woman with acute or convalescent COVID-19.

V gene TRBV5-4 combines with J gene TRBJ2-3; TRBD2 matches at 7 bases. V trimming: 4 bases; J trimming: 6 bases; junction bases outside the gene matches: 5. Germline V gene lookup returns CDR1 SGHNT and CDR2 YYREEE (reference sequence). The CDR3 loop spans 13 amino acids. The CDR3 reads CASSREAGDTQYF. The CDR3 DNA reads TGTGCCAGCAGCCGGGAGGCCGGGGATACGCAGTATTTT.

The rearrangement joins TRBV11-2 to TRBJ1-2; D might be TRBD1 (5 bases). V was clipped by 5 bases and J by 1 base, with 11 bases between them. Germline V gene lookup returns CDR1 SGHAT and CDR2 FQNNGV. CDR3 size: 14 residues. CDR3 protein: CASSQSQGNYGYTF. CDR3 nucleotide sequence: TGTGCCAGCAGCCAAAGTCAGGGTAACTATGGCTACACCTTC.

This chain connects TRBV15 to TRBJ2-6, with D unclear. The V end lost 0 bases, the J end lost 2 bases, and 8 bases lay between the germline ends. This CDR3 comprises 16 residues. Looked up from germline, CDR1 is LNHNV and CDR2 is YYDKDF (reference sequence). CDR3 in DNA: TGTGCCACCAGCAGAGATCGGGTCACTGGGGCCAACGTCCTGACTTTC. Translation: CATSRDRVTGANVLTF.

The chain employs TRBV5-5 and TRBJ2-5, with 9 bases fitting TRBD1. From germline, CDR1 is SGHKS and CDR2 YYEKEE (reference sequence). Losses at the gene ends were 4 bases for V and 1 base for J; bases not matched to a gene: 2. CDR3 length: 14 amino acids. The CDR3 is CASSRQGVQETQYF. The CDR3 DNA reads TGTGCCAGCAGCCGACAGGGGGTCCAAGAGACCCAGTACTTC. Combining the CDR3 with reference TRBV5-5 and TRBJ2-5 gives the whole variable domain DAGVTQSPTHLIKTRGQQVTLRCSPISGHKSVSWYQQVLGQGPQFIFQYYEKEERGRGNFPDRFSARQFPNYSSELNVNALLLGDSALYLCASSRQGVQETQYFGPGTRLLVL.

This sequence joins TRBV21-1 and TRBJ2-3; TRBD1, the table's D call, was not compared with the DNA. TRBV21-1 is a pseudogene. The CDR3 sequence is 19 residues long. This CDR3 is CASSKGQGGLMGRTDTQYF. CDR3 nucleotide sequence: TGTGCCAGCAGCAAGGGACAGGGAGGATTAATGGGGCGCACAGATACGCAGTATTTT.

The CDR3 loop is CASMPGQGFVRSSTDTQYF. The CDR3 bases are TGCGCCAGTATGCCGGGACAGGGTTTCGTTCGCAGCAGCACAGATACGCAGTATTTT. The gene calls are TRBV5-1 and TRBJ2-3; 9 nucleotides match TRBD1. Germline CDR1 is SGHRS and CDR2 is YFSETQ. V dropped 8 bases and J dropped 0; count of bases not matched to a gene: 19. The CDR3 contains 19 residues.

This clone has only one observation. The gene calls are TRBV18 and TRBJ1-1, with D uncertain. The V gene lost 0 bases and the J gene lost 3 bases, with 8 bases spanning the gap. The length of the CDR3 is 14 residues. Germline assignment: CDR1 KGHSH and CDR2 LQKENI. DNA for the CDR3: TGTGCCAGCTCACCACCGGCATCGTACACTGAAGCTTTCTTT. This encodes CASSPPASYTEAFF.

The chain employs TRBV9 and TRBJ1-3, with D perhaps matching TRBD1 (5 bases). The CDR3 covers 15 residues. Deletions cut 4 bases from V and 0 bases from J, with 11 bases between. Germline CDR1 reads SGDLS; CDR2 reads YYNGEE. The CDR3 DNA follows: TGTGCCAGCAGCCCAAGACAGTTCTCTGGAAACACCATATATTTT. Protein product: CASSPRQFSGNTIYF.

CDR3 nucleotide sequence: TGTGCCACCAGTGACCCGGGACTAGCGGGAGTAGATACGCAGTATTTT. Translation gives CATSDPGLAGVDTQYF. The chain is built from TRBV24-1 and TRBJ2-3, with 14 nucleotides matching TRBD2. CDR3 size: 16 residues. Looked up from germline, CDR1 is KGHDR and CDR2 is SFDVKD. J was trimmed by 5 bases and V by 4 bases; bases with no gene match: 4.

J is TRBJ2-1 and V is TRBV28; weak D call: TRBD2 (6 bases). CDR1 is MDHEN, CDR2 SYDVKM, per germline. This CDR3 spans 14 amino acids. V lost 6 bases to trimming and J lost 9 bases, with 18 bases between them. The CDR3 here is CASSPPGLLFEQFF. The CDR3 DNA follows: TGTGCCAGCAGCCCACCGGGACTCTTATTTGAGCAGTTCTTC.

The chain carries TRBV5-5 and TRBJ2-7, with a possible D match to TRBD1 (6 bases). This CDR3 has 15 amino acids. Germline V gene data show CDR1 as SGHKS and CDR2 as YYEKEE (reference sequence). The V gene lost 1 base and the J gene lost 7 bases, with 18 bases spanning the gap. Written as DNA, the CDR3 is TGTGCCAGCAGCTTGACCCAGGGGACCCCCCTAGAGCAGTACTTC. It specifies CASSLTQGTPLEQYF.

The V gene is TRBV12-3 or TRBV12-4, the J gene TRBJ2-1; 8 nucleotides match TRBD1. V lost 5 bases to trimming and J lost 8 bases; unmatched junction nucleotides: 5. The CDR3 has 13 residues. CDR3 DNA: TGTGCCAGCAGTGGGGACAGGTCCTATGAGCAGTTCTTC. Amino acids: CASSGDRSYEQFF.

The V call is TRBV19, the J call TRBJ1-5; no clear D gene. Deletions cut 0 bases from V and 4 bases from J, with 7 bases between. This CDR3 has 14 residues. Germline V gene sequence: CDR1 LNHDA, CDR2 SQIVND (reference sequence). CDR3: CASSIDPGNQPQHF. The CDR3 DNA is TGTGCCAGTAGTATAGATCCGGGGAATCAGCCCCAGCATTTT.

V usage is TRBV24-1 and J usage is TRBJ1-1; perhaps TRBD1 as D (5 bases). Germline V lookup: CDR1 KGHDR, CDR2 SFDVKD. The CDR3 consists of 15 residues. V dropped 2 bases and J dropped 1 base, with 10 bases sitting between them. The DNA of the CDR3 is TGTGCCACCAGTGATTCCCTCGGGGGGAACACTGAAGCTTTCTTT. This encodes CATSDSLGGNTEAFF.

The rearrangement joins TRBV30 to TRBJ1-5; D is ambiguous. The CDR3 extends over 13 amino acids. Trimming took 0 bases from V and 6 from J, leaving 9 bases between them. Germline V CDR1 and CDR2: GTSNPN, SVGIG (reference sequence). CDR3 nucleotide sequence: TGTGCCTGGAGTGTCGATGGTAGTCAGCCCCAGCATTTT. It specifies CAWSVDGSQPQHF.

The chain combines TRBV5-1 with TRBJ2-7, with 13 bases matching TRBD2. This CDR3 has 16 residues. The germline V gene has CDR1 SGHRS and CDR2 YFSETQ. V lost 4 bases and J lost 6; bases outside the gene matches: 10. CDR3 sequence: CASSGGLAGQRFEQYV. As DNA, the CDR3 is TGCGCCAGCAGCGGGGGACTAGCGGGACAGAGGTTCGAGCAGTACGTC.

This clone has more than one count but fewer than ten. J is TRBJ2-5 and V is TRBV12-3 or TRBV12-4; 10 bases fit TRBD2. The CDR3 totals 13 residues. V shed 5 bases, J shed 7 bases, and the junction held 4 bases outside the gene matches. This chain's CDR3 is CASSPRTSGTQYF. CDR3 coding DNA: TGTGCCAGCAGTCCCAGGACTAGCGGGACCCAGTACTTC.